This T cell receptor (beta chain) was documented in a study of T-cell reconstitution after alpha-beta-depleted transplantation in children. Notes on the study in general: Certain patients had high TCRbeta diversity at day 60, and it came from recipient T cells and thymic progenitors that survived. Where alpha-beta T cells came from about two months after transplant was reportedly several hundred expanded graft clones. T-cell counts and diversity at one year following transplant were attributed mainly to newly produced T cells.

The junction had 11 bases not matched to a gene; V was cut back by 2 bases and J by 5 bases. The CDR3 consists of 17 residues. CDR1 is KGHDR and CDR2 is SFDVKD in the germline V gene. The authors prepared the TCRbeta library with unique molecular identifiers. MiXCR, applied by TCRdb to the PCR reads, yields one record per CDR3 protein. The sample has approximately 1,000,000 distinct CDR3 sequences; 25% to 35% are singletons. Regarding this clonotype: Its antigen remains unidentified.

The sequence came from a boy less than two years old who had a stem cell transplant for SCID, so the T cells may come from the graft donor. The J gene is TRBJ2-1, the V gene TRBV24-1; TRBD1 matches at 7 bases. The sequencing used PBMCs, mostly from graft donor cells, collected 360 days after TCRalphabeta/CD19-depleted stem cell transplant. CDR3 region: CATSDSGWQGVNNEQFF. CDR3 in DNA: TGTGCCACCAGTGATTCCGGATGGCAGGGGGTCAACAATGAGCAGTTCTTC.